This TCR beta chain was found in a study of blood T cell repertoires in COVID-19. Study in general: Donors in Cohort 3 counted as recovered after two negative PCRs, clearance, or symptom resolution.

The CDR3 loop spans 15 amino acids. V shed 5 bases, J shed 1 base, and the junction held 5 bases outside the gene matches. Germline V gene data show CDR1 as SGHNT and CDR2 as YENEEA. The protocol was immunoSEQ multiplex PCR, while the TCRdb copy is restricted to in-frame clones and leaves out a portion. Seen here are approximately 200,000 clones, roughly 87% observed once, and the top ten hold 7% to 8.5%. All enrollees were roughly 18 to 89 years old and from roughly 22 US areas. The V and J genes are TRBV11-3 and TRBJ2-7; 10 positions agree with TRBD1. Sequenced: PBMCs or T cells enriched from blood (not recorded which). The TCR comes from a man aged 30 to 45 in a cohort exposed to, infected with or recovered from COVID-19 (not recorded which). CDR3 in DNA: TGTGCCAGCAGCCCGGGACAGGGGCTGTCCTACGAGCAGTACTTC. Its translation: CASSPGQGLSYEQYF.